The present T cell receptor (beta chain) was sequenced within a study of blood T cells in healthy people across ages. Looking at the study overall: About one barcoded TCR beta cDNA was captured per two T cells. Study conclusions and caveats: No one knew whether donors had CMV, which possibly confounded expanded clonotype changes.

On this clonotype itself: Its antigen is unknown.

Primed by a sample-barcoded 5' primer and a J-beta primer mix, a second PCR proceeded for roughly 6 to 12 cycles. There were at least 2.5 million CDR3-containing paired-end reads obtained from each sample. One entry per CDR3 protein results from TCRdb running MiXCR on the 5' RACE reads. The sample shows some 1.5 million distinct CDR3 sequences, roughly 27% of them seen only once. V gave up 6 bases and J gave up 3 bases; unmatched junction bases: 8. The CDR3 is 14 amino acids. Looked up from germline, CDR1 is SQVTM and CDR2 is ANQGSEA. This TCR came from a woman in her twenties or thirties in good health. Material: blood. V gene TRBV29-1 combines with J gene TRBJ1-1, with 9 bases that match TRBD1. This chain's CDR3 is CSVTGGGSYTEAFF. CDR3 nucleotide sequence: TGCAGCGTCACAGGGGGCGGCAGTTACACTGAAGCTTTCTTT.